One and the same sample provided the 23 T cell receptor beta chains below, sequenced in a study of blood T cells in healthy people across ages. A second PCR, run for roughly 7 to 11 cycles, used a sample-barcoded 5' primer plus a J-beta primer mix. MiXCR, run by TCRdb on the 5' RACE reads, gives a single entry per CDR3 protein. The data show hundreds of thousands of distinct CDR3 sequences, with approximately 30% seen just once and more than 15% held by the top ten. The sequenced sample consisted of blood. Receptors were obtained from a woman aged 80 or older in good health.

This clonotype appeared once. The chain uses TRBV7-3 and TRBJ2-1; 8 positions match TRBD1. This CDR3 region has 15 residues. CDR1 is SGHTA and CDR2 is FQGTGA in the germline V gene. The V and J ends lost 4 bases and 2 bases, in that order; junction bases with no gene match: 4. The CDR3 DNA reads TGTGCCAGCAGCTCCGACAGGGGTGCCTACAATGAGCAGTTCTTC. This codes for CASSSDRGAYNEQFF.

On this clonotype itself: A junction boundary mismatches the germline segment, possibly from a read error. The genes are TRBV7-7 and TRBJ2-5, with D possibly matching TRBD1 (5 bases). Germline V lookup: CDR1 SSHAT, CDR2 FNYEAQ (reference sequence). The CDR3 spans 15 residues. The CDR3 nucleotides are TGTGCTAGCAGCTTAAATAGGCAGGGACAAGAGACCCAGTACTTC. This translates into CASSLNRQGQETQYF.

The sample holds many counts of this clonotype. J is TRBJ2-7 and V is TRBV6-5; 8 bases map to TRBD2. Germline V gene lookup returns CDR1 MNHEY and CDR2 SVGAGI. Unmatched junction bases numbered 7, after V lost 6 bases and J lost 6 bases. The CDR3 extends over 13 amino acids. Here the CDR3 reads CASSPFGGGEQYF. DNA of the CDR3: TGTGCCAGCAGCCCATTCGGGGGGGGCGAGCAGTACTTC.

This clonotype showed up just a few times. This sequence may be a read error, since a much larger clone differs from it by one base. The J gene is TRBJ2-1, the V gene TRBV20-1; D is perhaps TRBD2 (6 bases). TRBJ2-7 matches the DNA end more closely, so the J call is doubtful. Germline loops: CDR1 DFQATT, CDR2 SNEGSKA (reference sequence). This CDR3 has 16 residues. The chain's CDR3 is CSARDLTGSSYNEQYF. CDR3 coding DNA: TGCAGTGCTAGAGACCTTACCGGGAGCTCCTACAATGAGCAGTACTTC.

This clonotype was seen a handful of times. Here the CDR3 DNA reads TGTGCCAGCAGCTTGGACAGGGGTAGGAGCAATCAGCCCCAGCATTTT. Its translation is CASSLDRGRSNQPQHF. V gene TRBV7-8 combines with J gene TRBJ1-5, with 9 bases aligning to TRBD1. The CDR3 contains 16 residues. Trimming took 3 bases from V and 1 from J; bases not matched to a gene: 4. Germline assignment: CDR1 SGHVS and CDR2 FQNEAQ.

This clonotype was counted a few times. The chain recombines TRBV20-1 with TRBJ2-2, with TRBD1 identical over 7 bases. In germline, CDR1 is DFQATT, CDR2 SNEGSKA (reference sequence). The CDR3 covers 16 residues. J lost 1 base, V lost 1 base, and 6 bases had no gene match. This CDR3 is CSARVARTGNTGELFF. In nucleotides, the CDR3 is TGCAGTGCTAGAGTGGCCCGGACAGGGAACACCGGGGAGCTGTTTTTT.

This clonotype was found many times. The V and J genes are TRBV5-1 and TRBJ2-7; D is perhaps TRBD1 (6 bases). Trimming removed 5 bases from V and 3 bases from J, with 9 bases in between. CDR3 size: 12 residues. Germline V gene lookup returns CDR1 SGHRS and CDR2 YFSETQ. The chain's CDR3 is CASRPDSYEQYF. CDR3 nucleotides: TGCGCCAGCAGACCGGACAGCTACGAGCAGTACTTC. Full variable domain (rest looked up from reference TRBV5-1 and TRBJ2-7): KAGVTQTPRYLIKTRGQQVTLSCSPISGHRSVSWYQQTPGQGLQFLFEYFSETQRNKGNFPGRFSGRQFSNSRSEMNVSTLELGDSALYLCASRPDSYEQYFGPGTRLTVT.

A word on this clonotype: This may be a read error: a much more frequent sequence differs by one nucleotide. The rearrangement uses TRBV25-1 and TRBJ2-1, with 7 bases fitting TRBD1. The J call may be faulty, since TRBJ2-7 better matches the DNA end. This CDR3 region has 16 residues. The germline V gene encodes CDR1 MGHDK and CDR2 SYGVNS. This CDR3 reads CASSPQTGNPYNEQYF. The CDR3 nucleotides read TGTGCCAGCAGTCCACAGACAGGGAATCCCTACAATGAGCAGTACTTC.

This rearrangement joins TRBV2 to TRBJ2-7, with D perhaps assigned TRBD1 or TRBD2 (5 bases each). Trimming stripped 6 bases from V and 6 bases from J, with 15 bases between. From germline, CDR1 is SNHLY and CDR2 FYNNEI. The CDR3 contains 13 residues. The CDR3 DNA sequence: TGTGCCAGCAGGATTTTGAGGGGTCTCGAGCAGTACTTC. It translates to CASRILRGLEQYF. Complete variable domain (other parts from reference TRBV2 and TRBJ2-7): EPEVTQTPSHQVTQMGQEVILRCVPISNHLYFYWYRQILGQKVEFLVSFYNNEISEKSEIFDDQFSVERPDGSNFTLKIRSTKLEDSAMYFCASRILRGLEQYFGPGTRLTVT.

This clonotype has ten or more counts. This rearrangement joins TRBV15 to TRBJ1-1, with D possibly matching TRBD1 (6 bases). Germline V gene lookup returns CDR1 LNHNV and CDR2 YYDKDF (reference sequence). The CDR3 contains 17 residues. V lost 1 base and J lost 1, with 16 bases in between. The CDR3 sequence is CATSRGLRGFRNTEAFF. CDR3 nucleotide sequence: TGTGCCACCAGCAGAGGACTCAGGGGTTTTAGGAACACTGAAGCTTTCTTT.

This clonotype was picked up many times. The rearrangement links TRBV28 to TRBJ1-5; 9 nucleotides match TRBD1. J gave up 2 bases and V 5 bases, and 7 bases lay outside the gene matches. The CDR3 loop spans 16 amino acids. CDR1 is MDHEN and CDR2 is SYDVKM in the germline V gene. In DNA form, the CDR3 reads TGTGCCAGCAGTCAGGGACAGGGCCCAGGCAATCAGCCCCAGCATTTT. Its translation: CASSQGQGPGNQPQHF.

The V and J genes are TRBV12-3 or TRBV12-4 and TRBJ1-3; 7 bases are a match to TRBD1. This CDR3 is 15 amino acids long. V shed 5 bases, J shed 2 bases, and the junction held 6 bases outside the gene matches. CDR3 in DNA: TGTGCCAGCAGTCCTTGGACAGGAACTGGAAACACCATATATTTT. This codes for CASSPWTGTGNTIYF.

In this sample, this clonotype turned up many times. CDR3 coding DNA: TGCGCCAGCAGCTTGAACCAAGGACATGAGCAGTTCTTC. This sequence encodes CASSLNQGHEQFF. The gene calls are TRBV5-1 and TRBJ2-1; D unresolved. Trimming left V 1 base short and J 8 bases short, with 10 bases between. CDR3 length: 13 residues. The germline V gene has CDR1 SGHRS and CDR2 YFSETQ.

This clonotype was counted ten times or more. The DNA of the CDR3 is TGTGCCAGCAGACAAACCGGGACAGGGACATACAATGAGCAGTTCTTC. Protein product: CASRQTGTGTYNEQFF. The V gene is TRBV6-6, the J gene TRBJ2-1, with 9 bases aligning to TRBD1. CDR3 size: 16 residues. With 6 bases clipped from V and 4 bases from J, the junction kept 10 bases outside the gene matches. CDR1 and CDR2 from the germline V gene are MNHNY and SVGAGI (reference sequence).

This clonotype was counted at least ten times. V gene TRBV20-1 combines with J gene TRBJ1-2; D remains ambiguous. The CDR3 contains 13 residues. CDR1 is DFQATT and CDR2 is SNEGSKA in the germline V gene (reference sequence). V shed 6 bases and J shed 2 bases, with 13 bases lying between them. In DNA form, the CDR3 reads TGCAGTGCAGGGTCCCGTATGAACTATGGCTACACCTTC. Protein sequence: CSAGSRMNYGYTF.

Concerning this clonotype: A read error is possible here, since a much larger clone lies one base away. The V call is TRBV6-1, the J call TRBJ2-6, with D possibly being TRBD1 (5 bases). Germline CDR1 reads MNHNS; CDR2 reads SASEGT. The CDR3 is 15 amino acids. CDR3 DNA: TGTGCCAGCAGCCCGATGATGGATGGGGCCAACGTCCCGACTTTC. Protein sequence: CASSPMMDGANVPTF.

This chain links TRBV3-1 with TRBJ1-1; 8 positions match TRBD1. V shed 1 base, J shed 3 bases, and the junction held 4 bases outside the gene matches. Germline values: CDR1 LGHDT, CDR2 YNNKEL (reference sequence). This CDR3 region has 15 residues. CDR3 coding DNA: TGTGCCAGCAGCCAAGGGACAGGGTGGGACACTGAAGCTTTCTTT. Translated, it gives CASSQGTGWDTEAFF.

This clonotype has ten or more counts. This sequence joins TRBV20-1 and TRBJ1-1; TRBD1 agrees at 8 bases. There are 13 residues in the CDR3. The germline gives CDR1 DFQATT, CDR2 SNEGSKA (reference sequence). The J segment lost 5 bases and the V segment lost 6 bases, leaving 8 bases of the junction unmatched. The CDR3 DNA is TGCAGTGCCAATTACCGGGACAGGACTGAAGCTTTCTTT. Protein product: CSANYRDRTEAFF.

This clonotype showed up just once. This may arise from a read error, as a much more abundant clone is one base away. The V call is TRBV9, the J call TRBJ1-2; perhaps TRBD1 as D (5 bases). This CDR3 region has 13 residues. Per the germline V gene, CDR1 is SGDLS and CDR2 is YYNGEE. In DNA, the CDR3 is TGTGGCAGGGCCCTGGCAGTTAACTATGGCTACACCTTC. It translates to CGRALAVNYGYTF.

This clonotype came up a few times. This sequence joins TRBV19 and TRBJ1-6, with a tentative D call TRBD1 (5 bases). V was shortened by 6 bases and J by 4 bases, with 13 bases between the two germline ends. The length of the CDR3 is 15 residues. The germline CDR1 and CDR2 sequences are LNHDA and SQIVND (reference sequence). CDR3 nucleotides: TGTGCCAGTAGGGGGGGAAGGGGATATAATTCACCCCTCCACTTT. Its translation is CASRGGRGYNSPLHF.

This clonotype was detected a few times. CDR3: CASSWAGAGETQYF. DNA for the CDR3: TGCGCCAGCAGCTGGGCCGGAGCGGGAGAGACCCAGTACTTC. The rearrangement links TRBV5-1 to TRBJ2-5, with D possibly matching TRBD2 (6 bases). Trimming stripped 3 bases from V and 4 bases from J, with 13 bases between. The germline V gene has CDR1 SGHRS and CDR2 YFSETQ. CDR3 length: 14 amino acids. Based on the CDR3 plus reference TRBV5-1 and TRBJ2-5, the full variable domain is KAGVTQTPRYLIKTRGQQVTLSCSPISGHRSVSWYQQTPGQGLQFLFEYFSETQRNKGNFPGRFSGRQFSNSRSEMNVSTLELGDSALYLCASSWAGAGETQYFGPGTRLLVL.

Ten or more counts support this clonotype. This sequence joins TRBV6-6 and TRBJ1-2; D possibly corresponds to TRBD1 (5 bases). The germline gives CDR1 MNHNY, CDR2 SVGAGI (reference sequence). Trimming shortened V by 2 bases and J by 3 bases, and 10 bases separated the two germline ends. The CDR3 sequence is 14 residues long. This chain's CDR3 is CASSYIGTDYGYTF. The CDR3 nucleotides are TGTGCCAGCAGTTACATCGGGACGGACTATGGCTACACCTTC.

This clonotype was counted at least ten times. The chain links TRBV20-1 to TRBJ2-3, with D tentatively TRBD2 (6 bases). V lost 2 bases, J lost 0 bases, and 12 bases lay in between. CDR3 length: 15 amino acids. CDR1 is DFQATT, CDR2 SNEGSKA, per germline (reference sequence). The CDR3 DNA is TGCAGTGCTAGACGCGGGGCTACTAGCACAGATACGCAGTATTTT. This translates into CSARRGATSTDTQYF.